The 27 T cell receptor beta chains presented below share a single source sample, sequenced in a study of read filtering for tumor transcriptome and immune sequencing. From around 0.4 ug of RNA, a library with molecular barcoded alpha/delta and beta/gamma adaptors was made. TCRdb analysed the reads with MiXCR anew, one entry per CDR3 protein. The sample gives 40,000 to 50,000 distinct CDR3 sequences, under 15% of which show up once; around 28% is in the top ten. Sequenced sample: a population of CD138-negative cells sorted from bone marrow. All receptors come from a donor older than 35 with multiple myeloma.

This clonotype was picked up many times. V usage is TRBV6-4 and J usage is TRBJ2-1; 14 nucleotides agree with TRBD2. V shed 2 bases and J 11 bases; nucleotides not matched to a gene: 2. The CDR3 runs 14 residues. Germline V gene lookup returns CDR1 MRHNA and CDR2 SNTAGT. The CDR3 nucleotides read TGTGCCAGCAGTGACGGACTAGCGGGGGGTAAGCAGTTCTTC. Translating gives CASSDGLAGGKQFF.

This clonotype was counted at least ten times. The chain has TRBV14 and TRBJ2-1; D remains unclear. The germline V gene has CDR1 SGHDN and CDR2 FVKESK. The CDR3 extends over 14 amino acids. The ends were cut back, 6 bases at V and 0 bases at J, with 9 bases in the middle. Written as DNA, the CDR3 is TGTGCCAGCAGTCGGACGGACTCCTACAATGAGCAGTTCTTC. Encoded protein: CASSRTDSYNEQFF.

This clonotype was seen many times. The gene calls are TRBV5-6 and TRBJ2-3; 7 nucleotides line up with TRBD2. Per the germline V gene, CDR1 is SGHDT and CDR2 is YYEEEE. The CDR3 totals 15 residues. Unmatched junction bases numbered 8, after V lost 3 bases and J lost 4 bases. Here the CDR3 DNA reads TGTGCCAGCAGCTCCCTGCAGCGGGATTCAGATACGCAGTATTTT. It specifies CASSSLQRDSDTQYF.

At least ten counts were recorded for this clonotype. The gene calls are TRBV19 and TRBJ2-3; 13 bases are a match to TRBD2. With V trimmed by 3 bases and J by 4 bases, 7 bases remained unmatched. The CDR3 loop spans 17 amino acids. Looked up from germline, CDR1 is LNHDA and CDR2 is SQIVND (reference sequence). DNA of the CDR3: TGTGCCAGTAGTATTACCGGACTAGCGGGAGTCCCAGATACGCAGTATTTT. Its protein is CASSITGLAGVPDTQYF.

There are many counts of this clonotype. The CDR3: CASSRNELNTEAFF. The CDR3 DNA sequence: TGTGCCAGCAGCCGCAATGAATTGAACACTGAAGCTTTCTTT. The chain is built from TRBV7-9 and TRBJ1-1; no clear D gene. The CDR3 has 14 residues. The V end lost 5 bases, the J end lost 0 bases, and 10 bases lay between the germline ends. Germline V gene lookup returns CDR1 SEHNR and CDR2 FQNEAQ (reference sequence).

As to this clonotype: Given a much more abundant clone one base away, this may be a read error. This chain links TRBV29-1 with TRBJ2-5, with TRBD1 matching 7 bases. The CDR3 consists of 12 residues. Germline V gene sequence: CDR1 SQVTM, CDR2 ANQGSEA. CDR3 bases: TGCAGCGGACAGGGATTACAAGGGACCCAGTACTTC. This gives the protein CSGQGLQGTQYF. Combining the CDR3 with reference TRBV29-1 and TRBJ2-5 gives the whole variable domain SAVISQKPSRDICQRGTSLTIQCQVDSQVTMMFWYRQQPGQSLTLIATANQGSEATYESGFVIDKFPISRPNLTFSTLTVSNMSPEDSSIYLCSGQGLQGTQYFGPGTRLLVL.

This clonotype was picked up many times. The chain joins TRBV20-1 to TRBJ2-7; D tentatively fits TRBD1 or TRBD2 (5 bases each). The V end was cut by 0 bases, the J end by 2 bases, with 11 bases between. The germline gives CDR1 DFQATT, CDR2 SNEGSKA (reference sequence). This CDR3 spans 14 amino acids. CDR3 residues: CSARDSRGAYEQYF. DNA of the CDR3: TGCAGTGCTAGAGATAGTAGAGGGGCCTACGAGCAGTACTTC.

A word on this clonotype: This may be a read error: a much more frequent sequence differs by one nucleotide. J is TRBJ1-5 and V is TRBV7-6; no clear D. The germline gives CDR1 SGHVS, CDR2 FNYEAQ. The CDR3 is made up of 12 amino acids. With 8 bases removed from V and 6 bases from J, the gap between germline ends came to 11 bases. CDR3 sequence (DNA): TGTGCCAGCGGCTCCTGGGGTCAGCCCCAGCATTTT. Translating it yields CASGSWGQPQHF. The full variable domain, its missing parts supplied by reference TRBV7-6 and TRBJ1-5, is GAGVSQSPRYKVTKRGQDVALRCDPISGHVSLYWYRQALGQGPEFLTYFNYEAQQDKSGLPNDRFSAERPEGSISTLTIQRTEQRDSAMYRCASGSWGQPQHFGDGTRLSIL.

This clonotype was detected ten times or more. This rearrangement joins TRBV12-3 or TRBV12-4 to TRBJ2-7; TRBD2 aligns across 10 bases. The CDR3 has 16 amino acids. V trimming: 7 bases; J trimming: 3 bases; junction bases outside the gene matches: 12. This CDR3 is CASMSTALAGFYEQYF. Here the CDR3 DNA reads TGTGCCAGCATGAGTACGGCACTAGCGGGATTCTACGAGCAGTACTTC.

This clonotype occurred many times. The chain couples TRBV15 to TRBJ2-3; D uncertain. The CDR3 loop spans 15 amino acids. V was shortened by 0 bases and J by 3 bases, with 10 bases between the two germline ends. Germline CDR1 and CDR2: LNHNV and YYDKDF (reference sequence). CDR3 sequence (DNA): TGTGCCACCAGCAGAGATCGAGTCGGTACAGATACGCAGTATTTT. As protein: CATSRDRVGTDTQYF.

With respect to this clonotype: This may be a read error, as it is one base from a much larger clone. This chain links TRBV7-8 with TRBJ2-2; no reliable D call. V was trimmed by 1 base and J by 9 bases, leaving 15 bases between them. Germline V gene sequence: CDR1 SGHVS, CDR2 FQNEAQ. This CDR3 has 15 amino acids. CDR3 DNA sequence: TGTGCCAGCAGCTTAGTATCGCCAGAACCGCGGGAGCTGTTTTTT. This gives the protein CASSLVSPEPRELFF.

This clonotype showed up many times. This chain joins TRBV30 and TRBJ2-7; D is ambiguous. Germline V gene sequence: CDR1 GTSNPN, CDR2 SVGIG (reference sequence). The CDR3 length is 12 residues. V lost 0 bases to trimming and J lost 1 base, with 4 bases between them. DNA of the CDR3: TGTGCCTGGAGTGTAGGATCCTACGAGCAGTACTTC. This translates into CAWSVGSYEQYF.

This clonotype was observed a few times. The chain couples TRBV20-1 to TRBJ2-3; D remains unclear. V lost 6 bases, J lost 2 bases, and 18 bases lay in between. The CDR3 length is 15 residues. Germline V gene data show CDR1 as DFQATT and CDR2 as SNEGSKA (reference sequence). In DNA form, the CDR3 reads TGCAGTGCCCGGCGGAAGTTGTTGCCCACAGATACGCAGTATTTT. It yields the protein CSARRKLLPTDTQYF.

This clonotype has a count of ten or more. CDR3 protein: CATRTLLAKNIQYF. Written as DNA, the CDR3 is TGTGCCACCAGGACCCTACTAGCCAAAAACATTCAGTACTTC. The J gene is TRBJ2-4, the V gene TRBV2; D ambiguous. Looked up from germline, CDR1 is SNHLY and CDR2 is FYNNEI. V lost 10 bases to trimming and J lost 0 bases, with 13 bases between them. This CDR3 is built from 14 residues.

This clonotype was counted at least ten times. The J gene is TRBJ2-1, the V gene TRBV29-1, with 9 bases identical to TRBD2. J gave up 6 bases and V 6 bases, and 9 bases lay outside the gene matches. The CDR3 runs 14 residues. CDR1 and CDR2 (germline): SQVTM, ANQGSEA. The CDR3 region is CSVVPGLALNEQFF. The CDR3 nucleotides read TGCAGCGTCGTTCCGGGACTAGCCCTCAATGAGCAGTTCTTC.

In its sample, this clonotype was seen a few times. The V and J genes are TRBV28 and TRBJ2-5, with D unresolved. The CDR3 sequence is 12 residues long. With 2 bases removed from V and 1 base from J, the gap between germline ends came to 2 bases. Germline V gene lookup returns CDR1 MDHEN and CDR2 SYDVKM. CDR3 in DNA: TGTGCCAGCAGTTTAACCCAAGAGACCCAGTACTTC. Translation gives CASSLTQETQYF.

Many counts were recorded for this clonotype. The chain recombines TRBV29-1 with TRBJ1-5; tentatively, D is TRBD1 (6 bases). Germline CDR1 reads SQVTM; CDR2 reads ANQGSEA. This CDR3 is 11 amino acids long. V was clipped by 6 bases and J by 4 bases, with 7 bases between them. The DNA of the CDR3 is TGCAGCGTAGGACAGAATCAGCCCCAGCATTTT. Translation gives CSVGQNQPQHF.

V and J are TRBV4-1 and TRBJ1-1; D not resolved. This CDR3 contains 12 residues. Germline CDR1 is MGHRA and CDR2 is YSYEKL. With 1 base removed from V and 8 bases from J, the gap between germline ends came to 8 bases. CDR3 nucleotide sequence: TGCGCCAGCAGCCAAGTCGCAGGAGAAGCTTTCTTT. This gives the protein CASSQVAGEAFF.

In its sample, this clonotype was seen many times. This rearrangement joins TRBV29-1 to TRBJ2-5, with 13 bases aligning to TRBD2. V shed 0 bases, J shed 5 bases, and the junction held 24 bases outside the gene matches. This CDR3 has 22 amino acids. From germline, CDR1 is SQVTM and CDR2 ANQGSEA. CDR3 DNA sequence: TGCAGCGTTGAAGATCTATACAGGACTAGCGGGAGAATGGTGTATGGTTCTGAGACCCAGTACTTC. Translation gives CSVEDLYRTSGRMVYGSETQYF. Full variable domain (remainder filled in from reference TRBV29-1 and TRBJ2-5): SAVISQKPSRDICQRGTSLTIQCQVDSQVTMMFWYRQQPGQSLTLIATANQGSEATYESGFVIDKFPISRPNLTFSTLTVSNMSPEDSSIYLCSVEDLYRTSGRMVYGSETQYFGPGTRLLVL.

The chain combines TRBV4-1 with TRBJ1-1; 8 nucleotides align to TRBD1. The CDR3 runs 18 residues. Germline assignment: CDR1 MGHRA and CDR2 YSYEKL. After removal of 0 bases from V and 5 bases from J, the junction contained 14 bases not matched to a gene. CDR3 DNA sequence: TGCGCCAGCAGCCAAGAGGGGGGGACAGGCCGACTGGGGACTGAAGCTTTCTTT. Translating it yields CASSQEGGTGRLGTEAFF.

The genes are TRBV28 and TRBJ2-7, with D tentatively TRBD1 or TRBD2 (5 bases each). V lost 7 bases and J 1 base, leaving 8 bases between the germline ends. The CDR3 length is 12 residues. CDR1 MDHEN and CDR2 SYDVKM come from the germline V gene. The CDR3 region has the DNA TGTGCCAGCAATGGGGGTTCCTACGAGCAGTACTTC. Protein sequence: CASNGGSYEQYF.

There are a few counts of this clonotype. The chain uses TRBV6-6 and TRBJ2-3, with D perhaps given as TRBD1 or TRBD2 (5 bases each). This CDR3 region has 15 residues. CDR1 is MNHNY and CDR2 is SVGAGI in the germline V gene (reference sequence). V was clipped by 4 bases and J by 6 bases, with 17 bases between them. CDR3 in DNA: TGTGCCAGCAGTTCTTCAGGGAGACCCGGGGATACGCAGTATTTT. Residues: CASSSSGRPGDTQYF.

Many counts were recorded for this clonotype. This chain joins TRBV7-9 and TRBJ2-1, with 7 positions matching TRBD1. The CDR3 contains 16 residues. J lost 1 base, V lost 1 base, and 4 bases had no gene match. Per germline, CDR1 SEHNR and CDR2 FQNEAQ (reference sequence). CDR3 protein: CASSLGTGTSYNEQFF. The CDR3, as DNA: TGTGCCAGCAGCTTAGGGACAGGAACATCCTACAATGAGCAGTTCTTC.

This clonotype was seen repeatedly, ten times or more. The J gene is TRBJ2-7, the V gene TRBV11-1, with 8 bases lining up with TRBD1. V was pared by 4 bases and J by 7 bases, with 12 bases of the junction left unmatched. Germline loops: CDR1 SGHAT, CDR2 FQDESV (reference sequence). The CDR3 contains 15 residues. The CDR3 nucleotides are TGTGCCAGCAGCTCCCCTGACCGGACAGGGCGGGAGCAGTACTTC. As protein: CASSSPDRTGREQYF.

Points on this clonotype: This may be a read error, as it is one base from a much larger clone. V and J are TRBV20-1 and TRBJ2-2, with TRBD2 matching 7 bases. CDR1 is DFQATT, CDR2 SNEGSKA, per germline (reference sequence). This CDR3 is built from 15 residues. The DNA of the CDR3 is TGCAGTGCTAGAATGGGCGGGAGAAGCACCAGGGAGCTGTTTTTT. Its translation is CSARMGGRSTRELFF.

A remark on this clonotype: This likely comes from a read error, as the CDR3 has no conserved phenylalanine or tryptophan at its end. This chain joins TRBV7-6 and TRBJ2-4; the D call may be TRBD1 or TRBD2 (5 bases each). Germline V gives CDR1 SGHVS, CDR2 FNYEAQ. Trimming removed 1 base at V and 5 bases at J, with 18 bases between. This CDR3 comprises 17 residues. This chain's CDR3 is CASSLVLTPGPQNIQYL. The CDR3 coding sequence is TGTGCCAGCAGCTTAGTCCTTACCCCGGGACCACAAAACATTCAGTACCTC.

The V call is TRBV28, the J call TRBJ1-1; D not resolved. Trimming shortened V by 5 bases and J by 3 bases, and 10 bases separated the two germline ends. The CDR3 length is 13 residues. Germline V CDR1 and CDR2: MDHEN, SYDVKM. The CDR3 protein is CASSRRIHTEAFF. As DNA, the CDR3 is TGTGCCAGCAGTCGCAGGATTCACACTGAAGCTTTCTTT.